This T cell receptor beta chain was obtained from a study of regulatory T cells in long-lasting Graves disease. CDR1 and CDR2 (germline): SGHTA, FQGNSA. The CDR3 runs 14 residues. For TCR beta, libraries came from iRepertoire HTBI primers and Arm-PCR of CDR3 regions. Each CDR3 protein gets one entry after TCRdb re-called the multiplex PCR reads with MiXCR. This table holds around 510,000 distinct CDR3 sequences, around 21% found once. This clonotype was detected once. Its antigen is unknown. A much bigger clone sits one base away, suggesting this may be a read error. As for time point: persistent/refractory GD, antithyroid drugs over 5 years with positive TRAb. Following extraction of RNA from PBMCs, that RNA was used to make the TCR library. EDTA tubes were used for drawing around 9.7 milliliters of peripheral blood. Study conclusions and caveats: Small numbers of samples may have cut accuracy. The researchers studied only peripheral blood, not thyroid tissue. There was favoring of TRBV28, TRBJ1-2 and TRBJ2-5 in persistent disease.

The chain recombines TRBV7-2 with TRBJ2-7, with D perhaps assigned TRBD1 or TRBD2 (5 bases each). The receptor comes from a female donor with Graves disease. The sequenced sample was peripheral blood mononuclear cells (PBMCs), obtained when the disease was refractory, from a patient treated with antithyroid drugs. CDR3 nucleotides: TGTGCCAGCAGCTCCGGGACGGTCTCCTGCGAGCAGTACTTC. Its protein product is CASSSGTVSCEQYF.